The 27 T cell receptor beta chains below all came from one sample that was sequenced in a study of radiotherapy plus CTLA-4 blockade in lung cancer. Assay: immunoSEQ multiplex PCR; the TCRdb copy retains only in-frame clones and omits some. The sample contains tens of thousands of clones, about four fifths of which appear only once. The sequencing used peripheral blood, collected from a patient treated with radiotherapy plus ipilimumab. The receptors here all came from a human donor with non-small cell lung cancer who had stable disease on radiotherapy plus ipilimumab.

The chain employs TRBV28 and TRBJ2-7, with no clear D. CDR1 is MDHEN, CDR2 SYDVKM, per germline. The CDR3 is 15 residues long. Deletions cut 5 bases from V and 2 bases from J, with 16 bases between. CDR3 region: CASSQTLGRAYEQYF. In DNA, the CDR3 is TGTGCCAGCAGTCAAACACTCGGGCGAGCCTACGAGCAGTACTTC.

The J gene is TRBJ2-7, the V gene TRBV27, with 9 positions matching TRBD1. V was clipped by 2 bases and J by 3 bases; unmatched bases: 5. Per germline, CDR1 MNHEY and CDR2 SMNVEV (reference sequence). CDR3 length: 15 amino acids. CDR3: CASSLSGTGNYEQYF. The CDR3 DNA reads TGTGCCAGCAGTTTAAGTGGGACAGGGAACTACGAGCAGTACTTC.

CDR3 loop: CASSVGGRGNNEQFF. The DNA for the CDR3 is TGTGCCAGCAGTGTCGGGGGGAGGGGTAACAATGAGCAGTTCTTC. The chain joins TRBV6-1 to TRBJ2-1; 7 nucleotides match TRBD2. The CDR3 is made up of 15 amino acids. Trimming took 4 bases from V and 5 from J; bases not matched to a gene: 8. The germline V gene encodes CDR1 MNHNS and CDR2 SASEGT.

This chain uses TRBV5-1 with TRBJ1-1, with D unclear. V was trimmed by 4 bases and J by 10 bases, leaving 11 bases between them. In germline, CDR1 is SGHRS, CDR2 YFSETQ. The CDR3 contains 11 residues. In DNA form, the CDR3 reads TGCGCCAGCAGCGGTAACGGTGTAGCTTTCTTT. Its protein product is CASSGNGVAFF.

This chain uses TRBV27 with TRBJ1-6; weak D call: TRBD1 (6 bases). The CDR3 covers 15 residues. Between the trimmed V and J ends, which lost 1 base and 7 bases, there was a span of 11 bases. Germline-derived CDR1 and CDR2 are MNHEY and SMNVEV (reference sequence). CDR3 nucleotides: TGTGCCAGCAGTTTATGGGGGGCCTTAAATTCACCCCTCCACTTT. Translated: CASSLWGALNSPLHF.

The rearrangement joins TRBV28 to TRBJ2-5; 7 nucleotides match TRBD2. Near its end, the DNA agrees better with TRBJ2-7, so the J call may be wrong. The CDR3 sequence is 14 residues long. Germline CDR1 reads MDHEN; CDR2 reads SYDVKM. The CDR3 DNA is TGTGCCAGCATTCCAATGGGGGGGGGCTACGAGCAGTACTTC. Residues: CASIPMGGGYEQYF.

V is TRBV28 and J is TRBJ1-3; no reliable D call. The length of the CDR3 is 15 residues. CDR1 is MDHEN and CDR2 is SYDVKM in the germline V gene. V lost 11 bases to trimming and J lost 4 bases, with 21 bases between them. The CDR3 region has the DNA TGTGCCGCTACGCCGGGCGGGTCGGCGGGAAACACCATATATTTT. It translates to CAATPGGSAGNTIYF.

This rearrangement joins TRBV13 to TRBJ1-3; no definite D call. V was pared by 3 bases and J by 3 bases, with 3 bases between. Germline V gene data show CDR1 as PRHDT and CDR2 as FYEKMQ (reference sequence). This CDR3 region has 12 residues. The CDR3 coding sequence is TGTGCCAGCAGCTTGTATGGAAACACCATATATTTT. Its translation is CASSLYGNTIYF. Looking up the rest from reference TRBV13 and TRBJ1-3 gives the full variable domain: AAGVIQSPRHLIKEKRETATLKCYPIPRHDTVYWYQQGPGQDPQFLISFYEKMQSDKGSIPDRFSAQQFSDYHSELNMSSLELGDSALYFCASSLYGNTIYFGEGSWLTVV.

This chain uses TRBV9 with TRBJ1-1; D is undetermined. Germline CDR1 reads SGDLS; CDR2 reads YYNGEE. The CDR3 has 12 amino acids. The V and J ends lost 7 bases and 3 bases respectively, with 10 bases between them. CDR3 sequence (DNA): TGTGCCAGCCCGGGCCAAGACACTGAAGCTTTCTTT. Its translation is CASPGQDTEAFF.

The chain links TRBV15 to TRBJ2-7; the match to TRBD1 covers 9 bases. V lost 5 bases, J lost 4 bases, and 6 bases stayed unmatched. This CDR3 region has 14 residues. Germline V gene lookup returns CDR1 LNHNV and CDR2 YYDKDF (reference sequence). CDR3 in DNA: TGTGCCACCAGCCTGGACAGGGGACGATACGAGCAGTACTTC. This translates into CATSLDRGRYEQYF.

This clone was seen a few times. V and J are TRBV7-3 and TRBJ1-1; D may be TRBD1 (5 bases). Germline V lookup: CDR1 SGHTA, CDR2 FQGTGA. The CDR3 loop spans 13 amino acids. With 0 bases removed from V and 9 bases from J, the gap between germline ends came to 11 bases. CDR3 region: CASSLTWDRQAFF. The CDR3 DNA follows: TGTGCCAGCAGCTTAACATGGGACCGTCAAGCTTTCTTT.

V gene TRBV9 combines with J gene TRBJ2-7; D possibly uses TRBD1 or TRBD2 (5 bases each). The V end was cut by 0 bases, the J end by 5 bases, with 12 bases between. Germline V CDR1 and CDR2: SGDLS, YYNGEE. CDR3 size: 14 residues. As DNA, the CDR3 is TGTGCCAGCAGCGTAGGTTCGGGGACCAACGAGCAGTACTTC. Its translation is CASSVGSGTNEQYF.

V and J are TRBV5-1 and TRBJ2-7; D call uncertain. CDR3 length equals 12 residues. Trimming cost V 4 bases and J 5 bases, with 10 bases left between them. Germline V gene sequence: CDR1 SGHRS, CDR2 YFSETQ. Here the CDR3 reads CASSGPRDEQYF. In DNA, the CDR3 is TGCGCCAGCAGCGGCCCCCGGGACGAGCAGTACTTC.

The chain joins TRBV30 to TRBJ2-5, with TRBD2 identical over 7 bases. CDR3 length: 15 amino acids. Germline V gene lookup returns CDR1 GTSNPN and CDR2 SVGIG (reference sequence). V shed 0 bases, J shed 4 bases, and the junction held 8 bases outside the gene matches. The chain's CDR3 is CAWSVPGGRGETQYF. CDR3 nucleotides: TGTGCCTGGAGTGTGCCCGGAGGGAGGGGAGAGACCCAGTACTTC.

In this sample, this clone turned up once. The chain employs TRBV5-6 and TRBJ2-1, with no clear D. Germline assignment: CDR1 SGHDT and CDR2 YYEEEE. V lost 1 base to trimming and J lost 0 bases, with 8 bases between them. The CDR3 covers 15 residues. This chain's CDR3 is CASSLNYNSYNEQFF. In DNA, the CDR3 is TGTGCCAGCAGCTTGAACTATAACTCCTACAATGAGCAGTTCTTC.

This chain links TRBV5-6 with TRBJ2-5; 10 bases map to TRBD1. The V segment lost 4 bases and the J segment 1 base; nucleotides outside the gene matches: 4. CDR1 SGHDT and CDR2 YYEEEE come from the germline V gene. The CDR3 spans 15 residues. The CDR3 bases are TGTGCCAGCAGCCCTAGACAGGGGGCCCAAGAGACCCAGTACTTC. Translation: CASSPRQGAQETQYF.

V and J are TRBV2 and TRBJ1-2; D call uncertain. The CDR3 is made up of 11 amino acids. CDR1 is SNHLY and CDR2 is FYNNEI in the germline V gene. Trimming left V 5 bases short and J 10 bases short, with 11 bases between. The CDR3 nucleotides read TGTGCCAGCAGTCAAACACAAACCTACACCTTC. It codes for CASSQTQTYTF.

V gene TRBV28 combines with J gene TRBJ1-3; 8 bases line up with TRBD1. V lost 4 bases to trimming and J lost 2 bases; unmatched junction nucleotides: 1. This CDR3 has 14 residues. Germline V gene sequence: CDR1 MDHEN, CDR2 SYDVKM. CDR3 sequence: CASSSGGPGNTIYF. The CDR3 DNA sequence: TGTGCCAGCAGTTCAGGGGGCCCTGGAAACACCATATATTTT.

V gene TRBV30 combines with J gene TRBJ2-5; D possibly corresponds to TRBD2 (6 bases). Germline V gene lookup returns CDR1 GTSNPN and CDR2 SVGIG (reference sequence). The V gene lost 5 bases and the J gene lost 1 base, with 17 bases spanning the gap. The CDR3 consists of 15 residues. CDR3 sequence (DNA): TGTGCCTGGGGCGGGGCAGGGAGTCCCCAAGAGACCCAGTACTTC. It codes for CAWGGAGSPQETQYF.

J is TRBJ2-3 and V is TRBV29-1; D may match TRBD1 or TRBD2 (5 bases each). V was pared by 5 bases and J by 2 bases, with 17 bases between. The CDR3 covers 15 residues. In germline, CDR1 is SQVTM, CDR2 ANQGSEA. CDR3: CSVRDPSGLTDTQYF. The CDR3 nucleotides read TGCAGCGTTCGGGACCCAAGTGGGCTCACAGATACGCAGTATTTT.

The V gene is TRBV19, the J gene TRBJ2-7; possibly TRBD1 or TRBD2 for D (5 bases each). The V and J ends lost 10 bases and 7 bases respectively, with 17 bases between them. CDR1 is LNHDA and CDR2 is SQIVND in the germline V gene (reference sequence). CDR3 length: 12 amino acids. The CDR3 DNA sequence: TGTGCCACAAAGGGGAGTCTCTCGGAGCAGTACTTC. Its translation: CATKGSLSEQYF.

The V call is TRBV15, the J call TRBJ2-3; D is ambiguous. V lost 0 bases to trimming and J lost 3 bases, with 4 bases between them. CDR3 length: 13 amino acids. Germline CDR1 reads LNHNV; CDR2 reads YYDKDF (reference sequence). This chain's CDR3 is CATSRDRTDTQYF. The CDR3 region has the DNA TGTGCCACCAGCAGAGATCGGACAGATACGCAGTATTTT.

This chain joins TRBV2 and TRBJ1-1, with D unresolved. The germline gives CDR1 SNHLY, CDR2 FYNNEI. Between the trimmed V and J ends, which lost 7 bases and 1 base, there was a span of 19 bases. This CDR3 has 16 amino acids. The CDR3 loop is CASNPTRPWGNTEAFF. The CDR3 DNA reads TGTGCCAGCAACCCCACCCGGCCCTGGGGGAACACTGAAGCTTTCTTT. Full variable domain (missing parts from reference TRBV2 and TRBJ1-1): EPEVTQTPSHQVTQMGQEVILRCVPISNHLYFYWYRQILGQKVEFLVSFYNNEISEKSEIFDDQFSVERPDGSNFTLKIRSTKLEDSAMYFCASNPTRPWGNTEAFFGQGTRLTVV.

V is TRBV6-5 and J is TRBJ2-2, with TRBD1 identical over 7 bases. Trimming took 7 bases from V and 2 from J; bases not matched to a gene: 7. This CDR3 is 15 amino acids long. The germline gives CDR1 MNHEY, CDR2 SVGAGI. Written as DNA, the CDR3 is TGTGCCAGCATAAAGGGGGCCGCTAACACCGGGGAGCTGTTTTTT. It encodes CASIKGAANTGELFF.

This chain connects TRBV5-1 to TRBJ2-2; D remains unclear. The CDR3 length is 17 residues. Per germline, CDR1 SGHRS and CDR2 YFSETQ. V dropped 3 bases and J dropped 0 bases, with 15 bases sitting between them. The CDR3 region is CASSSSTSGSNTGELFF. The CDR3 DNA follows: TGCGCCAGCAGCTCTTCTACGTCAGGATCGAACACCGGGGAGCTGTTTTTT.

The chain links TRBV5-8 to TRBJ2-5; 7 bases are shared with TRBD1. The CDR3 runs 16 residues. J gave up 3 bases and V 4 bases, and 12 bases lay outside the gene matches. Germline V gene lookup returns CDR1 SGHTS and CDR2 YDEGEE. DNA for the CDR3: TGTGCCAGCAGCCGACCATTTACCGGGACAGAAGAGACCCAGTACTTC. Encoded protein: CASSRPFTGTEETQYF.

The chain recombines TRBV5-4 with TRBJ2-6, with D unclear. The CDR3 is 15 amino acids. Germline CDR1 SGHNT, CDR2 YYREEE (reference sequence). V was pared by 0 bases and J by 4 bases, with 8 bases between. CDR3 protein: CASSLGSGGANVLTF. DNA of the CDR3: TGTGCCAGCAGCTTGGGGTCGGGCGGGGCCAACGTCCTGACTTTC.